The entry that follows covers one T cell receptor beta chain sequence. The CDR3 has 14 amino acids. V lost 8 bases and J lost 6; bases outside the gene matches: 9. Germline CDR1 is SGHDN and CDR2 is FVKESK. This record comes from a study of blood T cell repertoires in COVID-19. About the research overall: PBMCs, B-cell-depleted T cells, or T cells were the source of the cDNA or gDNA that made up the material.

Donors in Cohort 3 who had recovered were those with two negative PCRs, healthcare professional clearance, or resolution of their symptoms. Profiling relied on immunoSEQ multiplex PCR, and the TCRdb table lists in-frame clones only, not all of them. The sample lists 150,000 to 200,000 clones; about nine tenths were seen once. Source material: PBMCs or T cells enriched from blood (not recorded which). This chain uses TRBV14 with TRBJ2-3; 9 positions match TRBD1. The receptor was isolated from a young woman who had recovered from COVID-19. CDR3 residues: CASRRTGASDTQYF. CDR3 DNA sequence: TGTGCCAGCCGTCGGACAGGGGCGTCGGATACGCAGTATTTT.